The sequence of this TCR beta chain was determined in a study of glioma-infiltrating T cells. TCR alpha and beta CDR3 regions were amplified from RNA using iRepertoire nested multiplex PCR. TCRdb redid the calling of the multiplex PCR reads with MiXCR, one entry per CDR3 protein. The table includes 90,000 or so distinct CDR3 sequences, approximately 42% detected once. With respect to this clonotype: Germline is not matched at one junction end, which may reflect a read error.

Germline CDR1 and CDR2: LNHNV and YYDKDF (reference sequence). The CDR3 consists of 14 residues. The source of this sequence is a human donor with low-grade glioma or glioblastoma, undergoing nonglioma brain surgery, or in good health (not recorded which). This sequence joins TRBV15 and TRBJ2-1, with 7 nucleotides matching TRBD2. The sequenced sample was glioma tissue, nonneoplastic brain tissue, or PBMCs (not recorded which). This chain's CDR3 is CATSRERPAGELFF. DNA for the CDR3: TGTGCCACCAGCAGAGAGAGGCCGGCGGGAGAGCTGTTCTTC.